This T cell receptor (beta chain) is drawn from a study of T cell repertoires in cytomegalovirus infection. On the study more broadly: Selection of CMV epitopes for the study included recently identified HLA-C-restricted and well-studied HLA-B-restricted ones. Carrying CMV and the relevant HLA type showed in public TCR beta signatures. Study conclusions and caveats: Using cumulative public TCR beta family frequency, the authors identified those who carried CMV together with the relevant HLA.

Comment on this clonotype: The antigen remains undetermined.

The CDR3 runs to 13 residues. The germline CDR1 and CDR2 sequences are LNHDA and SQIVND (reference sequence). Germline trimming cut 5 bases from V and 5 bases from J; bases unmatched to any gene: 2. TCRdb fed the reads into MiXCR, producing one record per CDR3 protein. The table has 680,000 or so distinct CDR3 sequences, around 30% seen once; the top ten hold 15% to 20%. This receptor was obtained from a human donor in good health (CMV status not recorded). Some clones in this sample may be carry-over from other donors' samples. Sequencing was performed on cultured PBMCs, taken from culture after CMV antigen stimulation. The chain has TRBV19 and TRBJ1-2; 10 nucleotides match TRBD1. DNA for the CDR3: TGTGCCAGTAGTCGACAGGGGGCTTATGGCTACACCTTC. Translated: CASSRQGAYGYTF. Combining the CDR3 with reference TRBV19 and TRBJ1-2 gives the whole variable domain DGGITQSPKYLFRKEGQNVTLSCEQNLNHDAMYWYRQDPGQGLRLIYYSQIVNDFQKGDIAEGYSVSREKKESFPLTVTSAQKNPTAFYLCASSRQGAYGYTFGSGTRLTVV.